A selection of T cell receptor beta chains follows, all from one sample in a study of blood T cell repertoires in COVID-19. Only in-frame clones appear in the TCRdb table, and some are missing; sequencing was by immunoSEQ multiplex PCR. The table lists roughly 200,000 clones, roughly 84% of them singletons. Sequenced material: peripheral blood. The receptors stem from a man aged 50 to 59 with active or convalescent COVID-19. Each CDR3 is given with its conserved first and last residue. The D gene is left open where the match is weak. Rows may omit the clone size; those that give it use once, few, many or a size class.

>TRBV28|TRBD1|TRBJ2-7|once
TGTGCCAGCAGTACAGGGGGTTCCTCCTACGAGCAGTACTTC
CASSTGGSSYEQYF
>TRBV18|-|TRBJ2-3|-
TGTGCCAGCTCACCACGGATTAGTGGGCAGGGCAGCACAGATACGCAGTATTTT
CASSPRISGQGSTDTQYF
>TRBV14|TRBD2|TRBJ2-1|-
TGTGCCAGCAGCCAAGGACTAGCGGGGGCCTACAATGAGCAGTTCTTC
CASSQGLAGAYNEQFF
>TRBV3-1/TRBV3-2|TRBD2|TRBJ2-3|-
TGTGCCAGCAGCCCTCTAGCGGGGGGCACAGATACGCAGTATTTT
CASSPLAGGTDTQYF
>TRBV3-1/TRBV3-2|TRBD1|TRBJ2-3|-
TGTGCCAGCAGCCAGGCGGTGGGACAGGGCAACACAGATACGCAGTATTTT
CASSQAVGQGNTDTQYF
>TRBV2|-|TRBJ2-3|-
TGTGCCAGCAGTGTCGTCGCAGATACGCAGTATTTT
CASSVVADTQYF
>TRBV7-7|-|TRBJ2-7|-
TGTGCCAGCAGCTTGGATGCCGGGACTTGGGGGGAGCAGTACTTC
CASSLDAGTWGEQYF
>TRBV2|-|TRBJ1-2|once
TGTGCCAGCAGTCGGACTGGCGGCTACACCTTC
CASSRTGGYTF
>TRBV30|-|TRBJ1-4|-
TGTGCCTGGAGATCGGGGACAACTAATGAAAAACTGTTTTTT
CAWRSGTTNEKLFF
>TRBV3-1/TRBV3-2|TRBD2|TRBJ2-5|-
TGTGCCAGCACCGGGATGGTAGCGGGGGGGATCGGTGAGACCCAGTACTTC
CASTGMVAGGIGETQYF
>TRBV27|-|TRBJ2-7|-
TGTGCCACGCCGGGACACTACGAGCAGTACTTC
CATPGHYEQYF
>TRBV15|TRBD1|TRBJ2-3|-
TGTGCCACCAGCACCCGGACCCCCGGGACAGGGGGAACAGATACGCAGTATTTT
CATSTRTPGTGGTDTQYF
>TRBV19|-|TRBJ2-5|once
TGTGCCAGTAGGGGACTCACCAAGGAAGAGACCCAGTACTTC
CASRGLTKEETQYF
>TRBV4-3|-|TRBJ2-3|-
TGCGCCAGCAGCCAAGGGGCCGCCTCCAGCACAGATACGCAGTATTTT
CASSQGAASSTDTQYF
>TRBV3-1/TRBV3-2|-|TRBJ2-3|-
TGTGCCAGCAGCCAGACGGGTCGGGTCCGGGGAGATACGCAGTATTTT
CASSQTGRVRGDTQYF
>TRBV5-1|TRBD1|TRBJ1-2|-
TGCGCCAGCAGCCCCGGACAGGCCAAACCCAAAAACTATGGCTACACCTTC
CASSPGQAKPKNYGYTF
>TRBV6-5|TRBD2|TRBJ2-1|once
TGTGCCAGCACCAAACTAGCGGGGGGGCCCCCGTTCTTC
CASTKLAGGPPFF
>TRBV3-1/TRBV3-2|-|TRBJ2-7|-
TGTGCCAGCAGCCAAGAGGTCGGGGGACCCTCCTACGAGCAGTACTTC
CASSQEVGGPSYEQYF
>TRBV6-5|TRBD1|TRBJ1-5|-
TGTGCCAGCAGTTTAGGACAGGGGGTTCAGCCCCAGCATTTT
CASSLGQGVQPQHF
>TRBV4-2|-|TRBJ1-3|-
TGTGCCAGCAGCCTGCAGTCAGCCGGGAGCTCTGGAAACACCATATATTTT
CASSLQSAGSSGNTIYF
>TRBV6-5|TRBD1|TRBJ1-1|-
TGTGCCAGCACCTGGACAGGAATAAACACTGAAGCTTTCTTT
CASTWTGINTEAFF
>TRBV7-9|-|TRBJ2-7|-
TGTGCCAGCAGCTCTGGACAGCCCTACGAGCAGTACTTC
CASSSGQPYEQYF
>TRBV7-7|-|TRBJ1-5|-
TGTGCCAGCAGTCCAGGGTTGGATCAGCCCCAGCATTTT
CASSPGLDQPQHF
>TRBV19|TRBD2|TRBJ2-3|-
TGTGCCAGTAGTATCCCAGCGGGGGGGCGGAGAGAAGATACGCAGTATTTT
CASSIPAGGRREDTQYF
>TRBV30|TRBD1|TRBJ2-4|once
TGTGCCTGGAGTAGGCAGGGGGCGGGCATTCAGTACTTC
CAWSRQGAGIQYF
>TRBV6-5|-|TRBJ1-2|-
TGTGCCAGCAGTCACGGGGGGGCTAAGGATGGCTACACCTTC
CASSHGGAKDGYTF
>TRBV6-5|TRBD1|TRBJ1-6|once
TGTGCCAGCAGTCCGGGACAGGCCCCGGGTTCACCCCTCCACTTT
CASSPGQAPGSPLHF
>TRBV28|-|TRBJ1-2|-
TGTGCCAGCAGAGAATCAGGGGACGGCTATGGCTACACCTTC
CASRESGDGYGYTF
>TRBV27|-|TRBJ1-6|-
TGTGCCAGCAGTTTCGGGCCCGGGGGAGACTCCTATAATTCACCCCTCCACTTT
CASSFGPGGDSYNSPLHF
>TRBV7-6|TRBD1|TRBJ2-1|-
TGTGCCAGCAGCTTAGGGAGACAGGGCGGGCTGGGATACAATGAGCAGTTCTTC
CASSLGRQGGLGYNEQFF
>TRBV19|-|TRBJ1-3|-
TGTGCCAGTATCAGTCAATACGCCGCCTCTGGAAACACCATATATTTT
CASISQYAASGNTIYF
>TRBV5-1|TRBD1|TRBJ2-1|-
TGCGCCAGCAACTCAAGAGGACAGGGGGCCTATGAGCAGTTCTTC
CASNSRGQGAYEQFF
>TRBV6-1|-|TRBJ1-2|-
TGTGCCAGCAGTGAAAATCAGATTGGGAGCTATGGCTACACCTTC
CASSENQIGSYGYTF
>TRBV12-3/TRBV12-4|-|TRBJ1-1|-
TGTGCCAGCAGTTTGGTCGGGGACACTGAAGCTTTCTTT
CASSLVGDTEAFF
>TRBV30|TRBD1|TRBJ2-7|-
TGTGCCTGGAGTACCGGGACAGGGTTAAGAGAGCAGTACTTC
CAWSTGTGLREQYF
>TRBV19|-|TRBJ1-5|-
TGTGCCAGTAGAGGGACACTCATCCATCAGCCCCAGCATTTT
CASRGTLIHQPQHF